Listed below are T cell receptor beta chains from one sample, sequenced in a study of OX40 agonist ivuxolimab in advanced cancers. The protocol was immunoSEQ multiplex PCR, while the TCRdb copy is restricted to in-frame clones and leaves out a portion. The sample consists of tens of thousands of clones, about 82% of them appearing once. The source was CD4+ or CD8+ T cells sorted from blood, collected in a trial of the OX40 agonist ivuxolimab. The receptors were sampled from an adult with an advanced solid tumor such as melanoma, head and neck, liver or kidney cancer. CDR3s include the opening cysteine and the closing phenylalanine or tryptophan. The size field is filled for only some rows; it gives once, few, many or a size class.

j_gene,len,abundance,v_gene,CDR3aa
TRBJ1-1,14,NA,TRBV6-5,CASSSSGRQRKAFF
TRBJ2-3,15,NA,TRBV7-2,CASSFRPSGTDTQYF
TRBJ2-7,15,NA,TRBV27,CASSLTREAFSEQYF
TRBJ1-1,14,NA,TRBV19,CASSIQGAVTEAFF
TRBJ1-2,15,NA,TRBV28,CASSPGTGPNYGYTF
TRBJ2-1,15,NA,TRBV11-2,CASSPGAGTHNEQFF
TRBJ1-2,13,few,TRBV7-2,CASSLAGGYGYTF
TRBJ2-7,12,NA,TRBV30,CAWSVGFYEQYF
TRBJ2-6,14,NA,TRBV5-1,CASSLNIRANVLTF
TRBJ2-7,16,once,TRBV19,CASTRDGGSPYYEQYF
TRBJ2-3,15,NA,TRBV5-1,CASSRGGGAVDTQYF
TRBJ2-5,14,NA,TRBV5-5,CASSPSGRQETQYF
TRBJ2-7,14,NA,TRBV6-5,CASSYSRLAYEQYF
TRBJ2-5,14,once,TRBV7-2,CASSPRLAQETQYF
TRBJ1-2,14,NA,TRBV6-5,CASRTDRPKFGYTF
TRBJ1-1,15,NA,TRBV9,CASRPTGGQNTEAFF
TRBJ1-6,14,NA,TRBV2,CASSPDRGNSPLHF
TRBJ2-1,12,NA,TRBV6-6,CASSYAGREQFF
TRBJ1-2,14,few,TRBV5-1,CASSQKGASYGYTF
TRBJ2-7,13,NA,TRBV30,CAWTRDPPYEQYF
TRBJ1-6,16,NA,TRBV11-2,CASSLAAGLYNSPLHF
TRBJ2-7,16,once,TRBV27,CASSLSFRGAPYEQYF
TRBJ1-2,13,NA,TRBV29-1,CSVQSTGDYGYTF
TRBJ2-7,14,NA,TRBV7-8,CASSLPGAWNEQYF
TRBJ1-1,13,NA,TRBV7-9,CASSLGAGTEAFF
TRBJ2-5,15,once,TRBV11-2,CASSLDLWYQETQYF
TRBJ1-2,14,once,TRBV2,CASSPSRGGDGYTF
TRBJ1-6,15,few,TRBV28,CASSARQGANSPLHF
TRBJ1-3,15,NA,TRBV30,CAWSVGRNSGNTIYF
TRBJ1-2,13,few,TRBV4-2,CASSTTVGYGYTF
TRBJ1-2,13,NA,TRBV6-6,CASSHSGVGGYTF
TRBJ2-3,16,once,TRBV5-6,CASSPFDRARTDTQYF
TRBJ1-2,14,NA,TRBV2,CASNGGGRGYGYTF
TRBJ2-6,14,NA,TRBV7-9,CASSPRSGANVLTF
TRBJ1-4,15,once,TRBV5-1,CASKKETGLGEKLFF
TRBJ2-7,15,NA,TRBV4-1,CASSRGTGWSYEQYF
TRBJ2-1,15,NA,TRBV2,CASWSGTQSYNEQFF
TRBJ1-1,14,NA,TRBV25-1,CASSGQGSNTEAFF
TRBJ2-5,14,NA,TRBV7-9,CASSFQTGLETQYF
TRBJ1-6,15,NA,TRBV18,CASSPRTENNSPLHF
TRBJ1-2,13,once,TRBV6-1,CASSERGKYGYTF
TRBJ2-7,15,NA,TRBV7-8,CASSWVAGVVSEQYF
TRBJ2-3,14,NA,TRBV6-6,CASSYTGNTDTQYF
TRBJ2-2,13,NA,TRBV14,CASSQRGTGELFF
TRBJ1-6,13,NA,TRBV19,CASKKQGDSPLHF
TRBJ2-7,13,NA,TRBV7-3,CASSLETWSEQYF
TRBJ2-3,19,NA,TRBV11-2,CASSGDKERRGGPRDTQYF
TRBJ1-3,15,NA,TRBV11-3,CASSSRGASGNTIYF
TRBJ2-7,14,NA,TRBV19,CASSIQASSYEQYF
NA,14,NA,TRBV6-5,CASSYWGGSNEQYF
TRBJ1-3,13,NA,TRBV9,CASSDFSGNTIYF
TRBJ1-2,13,NA,TRBV10-3,CAIRRVWTDGYTF
TRBJ2-7,11,NA,TRBV11-3,CASSLQGPQYF